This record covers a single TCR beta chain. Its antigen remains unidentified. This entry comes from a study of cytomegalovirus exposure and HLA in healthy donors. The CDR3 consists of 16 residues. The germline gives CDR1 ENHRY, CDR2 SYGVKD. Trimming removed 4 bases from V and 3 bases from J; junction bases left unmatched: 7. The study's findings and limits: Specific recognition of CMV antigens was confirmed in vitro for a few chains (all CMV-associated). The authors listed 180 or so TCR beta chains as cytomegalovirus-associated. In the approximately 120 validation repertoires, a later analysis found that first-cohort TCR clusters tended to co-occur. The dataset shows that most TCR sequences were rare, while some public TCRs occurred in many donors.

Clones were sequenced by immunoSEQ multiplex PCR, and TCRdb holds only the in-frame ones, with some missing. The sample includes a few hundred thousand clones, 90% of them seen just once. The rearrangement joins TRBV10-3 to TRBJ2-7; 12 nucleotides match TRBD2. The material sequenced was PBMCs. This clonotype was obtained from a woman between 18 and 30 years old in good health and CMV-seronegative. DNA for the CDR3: TGTGCCATCAGTGTGGTTTCTAGCGGGGGGGGCTACGAGCAGTACTTC. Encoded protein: CAISVVSSGGGYEQYF.